The clone carrying this TCR beta chain occurred a few times. The junction had 5 bases not matched to a gene; V was cut back by 4 bases and J by 9 bases. The CDR3 spans 12 residues. Germline values: CDR1 SQVTM, CDR2 ANQGSEA. TCRdb fed the 5' RACE reads into MiXCR, producing one record per CDR3 protein. The sample holds about 140,000 distinct CDR3 sequences, around 15% seen once. The data belong to a study of T-cell memory formation after mild COVID-19. V gene TRBV29-1 combines with J gene TRBJ2-1, with 8 bases lining up with TRBD2. Sequencing was carried out using PBMCs or a T cell subset sorted from them (not recorded which). The TCR was taken from an adult woman who had mild COVID-19 (a few samples of this study predate the infection). Cell type and time point are not known. The CDR3 loop is CSVAGLETEQFF. In DNA form, the CDR3 reads TGCAGCGTTGCGGGACTAGAAACTGAGCAGTTCTTC.